These 9 T cell receptor beta chains share one sample of origin, sequenced in a study of T cell responses to AZD1222 COVID-19 vaccine. Here immunoSEQ multiplex PCR was the method, and the copy in TCRdb shows in-frame clones only, minus some. The data hold more than 85,000 clones, with around 85% observed a single time. Material: peripheral blood, obtained on day 0 of AZD1222 vaccination. The receptors derive from an adult in good health.

The chain uses TRBV5-6 and TRBJ1-2, with TRBD1 as a possible D gene (5 bases). V lost 1 base and J lost 2, with 9 bases in between. This CDR3 is built from 14 residues. Germline CDR1 and CDR2: SGHDT and YYEEEE. The CDR3 nucleotides read TGTGCCAGCAGCTTGAAGGGGCCCAACTATGGCTACACCTTC. It codes for CASSLKGPNYGYTF.

This chain links TRBV6-2 or TRBV6-3 with TRBJ1-5, with 9 positions matching TRBD1. This CDR3 has 17 amino acids. Germline lookup yields CDR1 MNHEY and CDR2 SVGEGT. V dropped 5 bases and J dropped 6; count of bases not matched to a gene: 14. CDR3 sequence: CASSPSRDRVGGQPQHF. The CDR3 DNA is TGTGCCAGCAGTCCATCCAGGGACAGGGTGGGTGGTCAGCCCCAGCATTTT.

In this sample, this clone turned up once. The chain couples TRBV6-4 to TRBJ2-7; TRBD1 matches 8 bases. The ends lost 1 base at V and 5 bases at J; junction bases unmatched: 10. CDR1 is MRHNA and CDR2 is SNTAGT in the germline V gene. This CDR3 has 16 residues. CDR3 DNA: TGTGCCAGCAGTGACTGTATTCCGGGACAGGCACACGAGCAGTACTTC. Protein sequence: CASSDCIPGQAHEQYF.

The chain links TRBV21-1 to TRBJ1-1; the D call TRBD1 from the table was never checked on the DNA. TRBV21-1 is an annotated pseudogene. The CDR3 is 21 amino acids. CDR3 sequence reads: CASSPRTGGEVDPCTNTEAFF. CDR3 DNA sequence: TGTGCCAGCAGCCCTCGGACAGGGGGCGAAGTCGATCCCTGTACGAACACTGAAGCTTTCTTT.

The gene calls are TRBV3-1 (or the pseudogene TRBV3-2) and TRBJ2-1; 15 bases line up with TRBD2. The germline gives CDR1 LGHDT, CDR2 YNNKEL (reference sequence). Germline trimming cut 4 bases from V and 8 bases from J; bases unmatched to any gene: 6. The CDR3 has 16 amino acids. CDR3 in amino acids: CASSRRGLAGGHEQFF. The CDR3 DNA reads TGTGCCAGCAGCCGAAGGGGACTAGCGGGGGGACATGAGCAGTTCTTC.

This chain connects TRBV6-5 to TRBJ1-2; unclear D gene. There are 14 residues in the CDR3. V was pared by 6 bases and J by 4 bases, with 15 bases between. The V gene's germline CDR1 is MNHEY and CDR2 SVGAGI. Here the CDR3 reads CASSTDHRGYGYTF. In nucleotides, the CDR3 is TGTGCCAGCAGCACTGACCACCGCGGCTATGGCTACACCTTC.

The V and J genes are TRBV18 and TRBJ2-7, with D maybe TRBD2 (6 bases). This CDR3 spans 13 amino acids. Trimming removed 6 bases at V and 0 bases at J, with 9 bases between. Germline V gene data show CDR1 as KGHSH and CDR2 as LQKENI. The CDR3 sequence is CASSGTASYEQYF. The CDR3 bases are TGTGCCAGCTCGGGGACTGCCTCCTACGAGCAGTACTTC.

The chain combines TRBV27 with TRBJ2-7; TRBD2 aligns across 11 bases. The CDR3 spans 16 residues. Germline assignment: CDR1 MNHEY and CDR2 SMNVEV (reference sequence). V was pared by 8 bases and J by 3 bases, with 12 bases of the junction left unmatched. CDR3 amino acids: CASGTAALAGGYEQYF. Here the CDR3 DNA reads TGTGCCAGCGGCACCGCTGCGCTAGCGGGGGGCTACGAGCAGTACTTC.

The chain couples TRBV5-5 to TRBJ2-1; a weak D match, TRBD2 (6 bases). The CDR3 runs to 15 residues. Trimming shortened V by 4 bases and J by 5 bases, and 16 bases separated the two germline ends. The germline gives CDR1 SGHKS, CDR2 YYEKEE (reference sequence). CDR3 residues: CASSRSGTQNNEQFF. The CDR3 region has the DNA TGTGCCAGCAGCAGGTCCGGGACTCAGAACAATGAGCAGTTCTTC.